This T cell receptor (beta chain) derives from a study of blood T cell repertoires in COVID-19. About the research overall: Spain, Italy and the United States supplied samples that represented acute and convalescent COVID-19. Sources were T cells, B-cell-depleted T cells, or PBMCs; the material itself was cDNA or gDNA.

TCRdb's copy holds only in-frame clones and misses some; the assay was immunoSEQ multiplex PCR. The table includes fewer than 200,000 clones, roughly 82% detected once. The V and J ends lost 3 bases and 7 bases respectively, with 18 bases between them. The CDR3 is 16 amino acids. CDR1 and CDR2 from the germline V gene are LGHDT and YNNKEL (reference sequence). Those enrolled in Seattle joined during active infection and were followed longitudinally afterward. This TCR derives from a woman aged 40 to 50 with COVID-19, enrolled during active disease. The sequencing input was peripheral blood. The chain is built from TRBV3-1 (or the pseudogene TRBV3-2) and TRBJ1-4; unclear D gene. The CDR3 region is CASSQGADPGREKLFF. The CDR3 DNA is TGTGCCAGCAGCCAGGGAGCCGACCCCGGACGTGAAAAACTGTTTTTT.